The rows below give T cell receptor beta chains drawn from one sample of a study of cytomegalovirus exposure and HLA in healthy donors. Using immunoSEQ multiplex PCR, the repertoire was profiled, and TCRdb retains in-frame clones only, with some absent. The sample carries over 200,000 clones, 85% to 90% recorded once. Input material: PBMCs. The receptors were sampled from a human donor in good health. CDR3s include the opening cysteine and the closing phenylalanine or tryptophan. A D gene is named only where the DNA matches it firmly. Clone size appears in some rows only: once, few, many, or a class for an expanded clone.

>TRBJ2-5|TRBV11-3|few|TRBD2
TGTGCCAGCAGCTTACCAGCGGGAGATGAAGAGACCCAGTACTTC
CASSLPAGDEETQYF
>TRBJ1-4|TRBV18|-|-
TGTGCCAGCTCACCACCGGAGGGGCGGATCGGCGAAAAACTGTTTTTT
CASSPPEGRIGEKLFF
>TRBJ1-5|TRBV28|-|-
TGTGCCAGCAGTTTCTGGGCCCCCAATCAGCCCCAGCATTTT
CASSFWAPNQPQHF
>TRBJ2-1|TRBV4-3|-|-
TGCGCCAGCAGCCAAGATAAGGGTAGCAGAGGGAATGAGCAGTTCTTC
CASSQDKGSRGNEQFF
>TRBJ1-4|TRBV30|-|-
TGTGCCTGGAACACGGGGTTCAATGAAAAACTGTTTTTT
CAWNTGFNEKLFF
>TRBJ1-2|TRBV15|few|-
TGTGCCACCAGCAGAGTCGCGGGGGCGGGGGAAAACTATGGCTACACCTTC
CATSRVAGAGENYGYTF
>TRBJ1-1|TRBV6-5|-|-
TGTGCCAGCAGACTAGTTACGGATGGGAACACTGAAGCTTTCTTT
CASRLVTDGNTEAFF
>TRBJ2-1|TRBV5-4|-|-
TGTGCCAGCAGCTTGACGCAGGCGCCCTACAATGAGCAGTTCTTC
CASSLTQAPYNEQFF
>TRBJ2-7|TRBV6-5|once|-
TGTGCCAGCAGTTACTACCGGGGGAGCTCCTACGAGCAGTACTTC
CASSYYRGSSYEQYF
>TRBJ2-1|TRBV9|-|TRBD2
TGTGCCAGCAGCGGGACCTCTGGACTAGCGCGGTACAATGAGCAGTTCTTC
CASSGTSGLARYNEQFF
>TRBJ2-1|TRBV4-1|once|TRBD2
TGCGCCAGCAGCCAAGGGGTAGCGGGAGGGTACTTGGGCAATGAGCAGTTCTTC
CASSQGVAGGYLGNEQFF
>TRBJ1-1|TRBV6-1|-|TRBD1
TGTGCCAGCAGTGATTTACCCGGACAGGGGGCTGAAGCTTTCTTT
CASSDLPGQGAEAFF
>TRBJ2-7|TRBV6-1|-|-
TGTGCCAGCAATTGGGGAAGGGGGGAGCAGTACTTC
CASNWGRGEQYF
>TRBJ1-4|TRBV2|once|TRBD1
TGTGCCAGCAGTGAGCGGACAGGGAATGAAAAACTGTTTTTT
CASSERTGNEKLFF
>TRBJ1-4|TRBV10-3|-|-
TGTGCCATCAGCGATTCGCAGGGTAGAACTAATGAAAAACTGTTTTTT
CAISDSQGRTNEKLFF
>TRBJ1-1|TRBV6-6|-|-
TGTGCCAGCAGCCCAGCACAGATCTATAGGAACACTGAAGCTTTCTTT
CASSPAQIYRNTEAFF
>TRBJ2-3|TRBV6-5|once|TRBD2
TGTGCCAGCAGACTACAAGGAGGGAGGGGAGGTACGCAGTATTTT
CASRLQGGRGGTQYF
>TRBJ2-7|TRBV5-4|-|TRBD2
TGTGCCAGCAGCTTGGGGGGCGGGAGGGTCATATACGAGCAGTACTTC
CASSLGGGRVIYEQYF
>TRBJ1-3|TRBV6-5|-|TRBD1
TGTGCCAGCAGTTACTCCAGGGGGCAGGCTGGAAACACCATATATTTT
CASSYSRGQAGNTIYF
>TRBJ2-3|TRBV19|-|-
TGTGCCAGTAGTATCGGGAGAGAAGATACGCAGTATTTT
CASSIGREDTQYF
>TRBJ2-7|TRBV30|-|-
TGTGCCTGGAGAAAAGGGGGGGGTGCCAACTCCTACGAGCAGTACTTC
CAWRKGGGANSYEQYF
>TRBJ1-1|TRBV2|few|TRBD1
TGTGCCACCTCGACAGGGAGCATGAACACTGAAGCTTTCTTT
CATSTGSMNTEAFF
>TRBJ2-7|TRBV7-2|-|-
TGTGCCAGCAGCTTAGCCCCAGCCTACGAGCAGTACTTC
CASSLAPAYEQYF
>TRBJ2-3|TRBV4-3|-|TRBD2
TGCGCCAGCAGCCAAGACTGGGTGGGAGGGCCGAAAGATACGCAGTATTTT
CASSQDWVGGPKDTQYF
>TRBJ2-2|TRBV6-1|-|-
TGTGCCAGCAGTGATGTGCTCTTAGCGCGTGGCACCGGGGAGCTGTTTTTT
CASSDVLLARGTGELFF
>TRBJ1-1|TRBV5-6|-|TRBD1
TGTGCCAGCAGCTTACTGACAGGGCAGACTGAAGCTTTCTTT
CASSLLTGQTEAFF
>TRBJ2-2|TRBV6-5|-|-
TGTGCCAGCAGTTACTCGACTACCGGCTTGGCCGGGGAGCTGTTTTTT
CASSYSTTGLAGELFF
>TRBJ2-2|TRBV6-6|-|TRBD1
TGTGCCAGCAGACAGGGGGCTTTGGGAACCGGGGAGCTGTTTTTT
CASRQGALGTGELFF